This T cell receptor beta chain comes out of a study of tumor-infiltrating lymphocytes in primary liver carcinoma. General observations from the study: Significantly greater top-250-clone fractions characterized tumors relative to blood (p = 0.039).

From roughly 500 ng total RNA, TCR beta cDNA was generated with a primer in the constant region. Investigators got TCR beta libraries out of three nested multiplex PCR rounds, done with slightly modified ARM-PCR. PCR rounds one and two used TRBV1-TRBV30 forward primers with a C-beta reverse primer for around 9 cycles each. MiXCR, applied by TCRdb to the multiplex PCR reads, yields one record per CDR3 protein. There are about 120,000 distinct CDR3 sequences in the sample; 55% to 70% occur only once, and more than 7% lies in the top ten. Comment on this clonotype: Its specificity is not known.

The roughly 20-31 mg bulk tissue piece was not sorted before simultaneous RNA and DNA extraction. This CDR3 spans 15 amino acids. Between the trimmed V and J ends, which lost 5 bases and 3 bases, there was a span of 17 bases. CDR1 and CDR2 (germline): SEHNR, FQNEAQ (reference sequence). The chain is built from TRBV7-9 and TRBJ2-7; D is possibly TRBD2 (5 bases). The sequenced sample consisted of tumor-adjacent normal liver tissue. The clonotype comes from a woman aged 60-75 years with primary liver carcinoma and hepatitis B virus infection. CDR3 DNA: TGTGCCAGCAGCCTCGGGTCTGTACTAGTCTACGAGCAGTACTTC. This translates into CASSLGSVLVYEQYF.